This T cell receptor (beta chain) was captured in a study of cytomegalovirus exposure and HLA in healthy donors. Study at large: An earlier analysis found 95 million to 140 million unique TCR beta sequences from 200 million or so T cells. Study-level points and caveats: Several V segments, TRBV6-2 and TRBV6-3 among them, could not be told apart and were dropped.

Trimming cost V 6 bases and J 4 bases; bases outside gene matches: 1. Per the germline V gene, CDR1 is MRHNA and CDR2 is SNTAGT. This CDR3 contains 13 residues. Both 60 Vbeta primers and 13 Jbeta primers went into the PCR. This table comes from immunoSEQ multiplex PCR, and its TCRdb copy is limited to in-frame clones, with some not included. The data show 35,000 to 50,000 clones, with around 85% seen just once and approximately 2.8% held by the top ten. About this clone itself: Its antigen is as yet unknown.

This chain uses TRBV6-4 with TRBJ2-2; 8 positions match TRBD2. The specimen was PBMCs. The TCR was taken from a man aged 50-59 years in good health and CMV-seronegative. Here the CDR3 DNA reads TGTGCCAGCAGCGGGGGGGCCACCGGGGAGCTGTTTTTT. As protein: CASSGGATGELFF.